These 4 T cell receptor beta chains share one sample of origin, sequenced in a study of cytomegalovirus exposure and HLA in healthy donors. PCR used 60 Vbeta primers and 13 Jbeta primers. Some clones are missing from TCRdb's copy, which holds only in-frame ones; the method was immunoSEQ multiplex PCR. The data show 150,000 to 200,000 clones, around three quarters seen once. Sequencing input: PBMCs. The receptors stem from a woman aged 25 to 39 in good health and CMV-seropositive.

The rearrangement joins TRBV10-3 to TRBJ2-1, with 9 bases that match TRBD2. Germline-derived CDR1 and CDR2 are ENHRY and SYGVKD. This CDR3 spans 14 amino acids. The trim removed 6 bases at V and 5 bases at J, leaving 5 bases unmatched. Written as DNA, the CDR3 is TGTGCCATCAGAACGACTAGCGGAAACAATGAGCAGTTCTTC. Translated: CAIRTTSGNNEQFF.

V usage is TRBV7-2 and J usage is TRBJ2-3, with TRBD2 identical over 13 bases. The trim removed 4 bases at V and 1 base at J, leaving 2 bases unmatched. The CDR3 loop spans 16 amino acids. CDR1 and CDR2 from the germline V gene are SGHTA and FQGNSA. The CDR3 is CASSSGLAGGTDTQYF. In DNA, the CDR3 is TGTGCCAGCAGCTCCGGACTAGCGGGGGGCACAGATACGCAGTATTTT. The variable domain in full, with the rest retrieved from reference TRBV7-2 and TRBJ2-3, is GAGVSQSPSNKVTEKGKDVELRCDPISGHTALYWYRQSLGQGLEFLIYFQGNSAPDKSGLPSDRFSAERTGGSVSTLTIQRTQQEDSAVYLCASSSGLAGGTDTQYFGPGTRLTVL.

The chain uses TRBV7-8 and TRBJ2-7; 10 nucleotides agree with TRBD2. The CDR3 is made up of 16 amino acids. Germline loops: CDR1 SGHVS, CDR2 FQNEAQ. The junction had 9 bases not matched to a gene; V was cut back by 1 base and J by 6 bases. CDR3 residues: CASSLGSSGSPSEQYF. CDR3 coding DNA: TGTGCCAGCAGCTTAGGTTCTAGCGGGAGCCCGTCCGAGCAGTACTTC.

The chain joins TRBV30 to TRBJ1-2; D is possibly TRBD1 (5 bases). CDR1 is GTSNPN, CDR2 SVGIG, per germline (reference sequence). The CDR3 length is 16 residues. The ends were cut back, 4 bases at V and 3 bases at J, with 21 bases in the middle. The CDR3 region has the DNA TGTGCCTGGACCAGTGGACATGAGACAGAAGACTATGGCTACACCTTC. Translating gives CAWTSGHETEDYGYTF.